This T cell receptor beta chain was sequenced during a study of T cells in localized non-small cell lung cancer. Study-wide results and limits: Longer overall survival accompanied higher blood T cell density. There was higher T cell clonality in uninvolved adjacent lung than in tumor, and it was highest there. Appearances in adjacent lung were noted for a median about 50 of the top 100 tumor clones.

Generated by immunoSEQ multiplex PCR, the TCRdb table keeps only in-frame clones and is missing some. Of about 640 clones listed, roughly a quarter were seen once; the top ten hold 15%. Atypia-free adjacent lung was sampled at least 2 cm beyond the tumor margin. Germline V gene lookup returns CDR1 MNHGY and CDR2 SAAAGT. The V and J ends lost 5 bases and 3 bases, in that order; junction bases with no gene match: 3. The CDR3 contains 16 residues. This clone is deemed large. Antigen unknown. Here the sequenced sample was normal lung tissue next to the tumor, taken before any cancer treatment. The receptor was isolated from a woman aged 35-75 years with stage I squamous cell lung carcinoma. The chain links TRBV6-8 to TRBJ2-2; TRBD2 aligns across 13 bases. The CDR3 nucleotides read TGTGCCAGCAGTCTACTAGCGGGAGGGGACACCGGGGAGCTGTTTTTT. The encoded protein is CASSLLAGGDTGELFF.